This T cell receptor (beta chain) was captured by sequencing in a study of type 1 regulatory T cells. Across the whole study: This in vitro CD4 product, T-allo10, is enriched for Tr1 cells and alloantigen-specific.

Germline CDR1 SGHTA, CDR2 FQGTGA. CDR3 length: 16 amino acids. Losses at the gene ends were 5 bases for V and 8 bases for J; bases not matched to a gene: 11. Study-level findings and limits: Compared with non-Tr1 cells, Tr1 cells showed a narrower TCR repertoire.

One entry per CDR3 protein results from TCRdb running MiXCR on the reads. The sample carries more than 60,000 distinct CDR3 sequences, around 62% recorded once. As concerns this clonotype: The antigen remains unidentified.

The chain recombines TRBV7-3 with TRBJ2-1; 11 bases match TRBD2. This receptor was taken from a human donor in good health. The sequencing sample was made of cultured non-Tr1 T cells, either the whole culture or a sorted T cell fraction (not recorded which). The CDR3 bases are TGTGCCAGCAGCCTGTCACCGACTAGCGGGACATATGAGCAGTTCTTC. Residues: CASSLSPTSGTYEQFF.